This TCR beta chain originates from a study of blood T cell repertoires in COVID-19. Germline CDR1 SGHNT, CDR2 YENEEA. Trimming stripped 1 base from V and 2 bases from J, with 6 bases between. The CDR3 is 13 residues long. This table comes from immunoSEQ multiplex PCR, and its TCRdb copy is limited to in-frame clones, with some not included. The sample records about 160,000 clones, approximately 90% being singletons. Sequences were obtained from PBMCs or T cells enriched from blood (not recorded which). This TCR was recovered from a woman in her 50s who had recovered from COVID-19. This chain links TRBV11-3 with TRBJ2-7, with no clear D. The CDR3 coding sequence is TGTGCCAGCAGCTTAGGGGCCACCTACGAGCAGTACTTC. It codes for CASSLGATYEQYF.